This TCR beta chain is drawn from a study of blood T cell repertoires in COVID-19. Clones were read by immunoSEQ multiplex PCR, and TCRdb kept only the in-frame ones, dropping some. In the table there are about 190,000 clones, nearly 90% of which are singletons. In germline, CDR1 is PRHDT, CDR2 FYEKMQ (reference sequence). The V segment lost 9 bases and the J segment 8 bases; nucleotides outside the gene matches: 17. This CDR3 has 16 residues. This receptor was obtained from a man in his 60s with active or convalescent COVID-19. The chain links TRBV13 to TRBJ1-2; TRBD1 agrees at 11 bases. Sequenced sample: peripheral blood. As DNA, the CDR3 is TGTGCCAGTCGGACCCCGAGGACAGGGGGCATTCGGGGCTACACCTTC. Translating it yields CASRTPRTGGIRGYTF.